The clone carrying this TCR beta chain was counted ten times or more. Its target is not known. The TCR beta CDR3 regions underwent amplification using RNA transcripts as the source. HTBI primers were the set used in a first-round RT-PCR of the TCR CDR3. TCRdb re-derived calls from the multiplex PCR reads in MiXCR, one entry per CDR3 protein. The repertoire includes approximately 400,000 distinct CDR3 sequences, around 15% of them detected once, and 25% to 30% sits in the top ten. Germline CDR1 is MNHEY and CDR2 is SVGEGT. This CDR3 comprises 15 residues. J lost 8 bases, V lost 7 bases, and 13 bases had no gene match. The data were taken from a study of T cells in Graves' hyperthyroidism and ophthalmopathy. Study findings and constraints: In the blood, most expanded thyroid clonotypes above 0.001 appeared as well.

The V gene is TRBV6-2 or TRBV6-3, the J gene TRBJ2-5, with 10 bases aligning to TRBD2. This TCR came from a man in his fifties with Graves' ophthalmopathy. The specimen sequenced was blood. CDR3 protein: CASIPLSGRDGTQYF. CDR3 nucleotides: TGTGCCAGCATTCCCCTCAGCGGGAGGGACGGCACCCAGTACTTC.